The next 15 T cell receptor beta chains were all read from a single sample in a study of response to subunit inactivated influenza vaccine. Via MiXCR, TCRdb re-called the RT-PCR reads, giving one row per CDR3 protein. The table has under 550,000 distinct CDR3 sequences, approximately 7.3% seen once. The input for sequencing was PBMCs from blood, taken less than 30 months after vaccination. These receptors were obtained from a man between 45 and 75 years old who received an inactivated influenza vaccine.

The V and J genes are TRBV4-2 and TRBJ1-5; D is unclear. Germline V gene sequence: CDR1 LGHNA, CDR2 YNFKEQ. CDR3 size: 16 residues. The V and J ends lost 0 bases and 0 bases respectively, with 9 bases between them. As DNA, the CDR3 is TGTGCCAGCAGCCAAGACGGGGAAGATAGCAATCAGCCCCAGCATTTT. As protein: CASSQDGEDSNQPQHF.

In this sample, this clonotype turned up a few times. The chain carries TRBV18 and TRBJ2-3, with D possibly TRBD1 on 6 matching bases. V was shortened by 3 bases and J by 2 bases, with 15 bases between the two germline ends. The CDR3 is 16 residues long. Looked up from germline, CDR1 is KGHSH and CDR2 is LQKENI. CDR3 nucleotides: TGTGCCAGCTCACCTGGACAGTCGCTGCTCACAGATACGCAGTATTTT. This translates into CASSPGQSLLTDTQYF.

J is TRBJ2-2 and V is TRBV7-3; perhaps TRBD2 as D (6 bases). The germline V and J ends were trimmed by 5 bases and 2 bases, with 12 bases remaining between them. The CDR3 has 15 residues. The germline CDR1 and CDR2 sequences are SGHTA and FQGTGA. The CDR3, as DNA: TGTGCCAGCAGCCCTGGAGGGGCCAACACCGGGGAGCTGTTTTTT. Translated: CASSPGGANTGELFF. The full variable domain, with the rest looked up from reference TRBV7-3 and TRBJ2-2, is GAGVSQTPSNKVTEKGKYVELRCDPISGHTALYWYRQSLGQGPEFLIYFQGTGAADDSGLPNDRFFAVRPEGSVSTLKIQRTERGDSAVYLCASSPGGANTGELFFGEGSRLTVL.

Many counts were recorded for this clonotype. The chain uses TRBV20-1 and TRBJ2-3; 7 bases match TRBD1. Trimming cost V 5 bases and J 6 bases; bases outside gene matches: 14. Germline assignment: CDR1 DFQATT and CDR2 SNEGSKA (reference sequence). The CDR3 runs to 15 residues. In DNA, the CDR3 is TGCAGTGCTCCCTCCCAAGAGGGACAGCTCGATACGCAGTATTTT. It is translated as CSAPSQEGQLDTQYF.

This clonotype was counted many times. This chain joins TRBV21-1 and TRBJ2-7; the table gives TRBD2 as D, unverified against the DNA. TRBV21-1 is a pseudogene segment. This CDR3 spans 15 amino acids. The CDR3 bases are TGTGCCAGCAGCAAAGAGACTAGCGGGTCCTACGAGCAGTACTTC. It yields the protein CASSKETSGSYEQYF.

The chain couples TRBV10-3 to TRBJ1-3; 8 nucleotides agree with TRBD1. Losses at the gene ends were 5 bases for V and 4 bases for J; bases not matched to a gene: 13. The CDR3 contains 17 residues. The germline V gene has CDR1 ENHRY and CDR2 SYGVKD. CDR3 sequence reads: CAISSGTGVGRGNTIYF. The CDR3 DNA is TGTGCCATCAGTTCTGGGACAGGTGTAGGTCGAGGAAACACCATATATTTT.

The chain is built from TRBV12-3 or TRBV12-4 and TRBJ2-1, with no clear D. V lost 3 bases to trimming and J lost 2 bases, with 14 bases between them. The CDR3 covers 16 residues. Here the CDR3 DNA reads TGTGCCAGCAGTTTTCGTCGGCTGACTCCCTACAATGAGCAGTTCTTC. It codes for CASSFRRLTPYNEQFF.

The chain couples TRBV5-5 to TRBJ2-5, with unresolved D. Germline CDR1 is SGHKS and CDR2 is YYEKEE (reference sequence). The length of the CDR3 is 14 residues. V lost 2 bases, J lost 5 bases, and 13 bases lay in between. CDR3 loop: CASSFPGFTETQYF. Here the CDR3 DNA reads TGTGCCAGCAGCTTTCCGGGTTTTACGGAGACCCAGTACTTC. Complete variable domain (other parts from reference TRBV5-5 and TRBJ2-5): DAGVTQSPTHLIKTRGQQVTLRCSPISGHKSVSWYQQVLGQGPQFIFQYYEKEERGRGNFPDRFSARQFPNYSSELNVNALLLGDSALYLCASSFPGFTETQYFGPGTRLLVL.

The chain is built from TRBV18 and TRBJ2-1; tentative D call: TRBD2 (6 bases). Between the trimmed V and J ends, which lost 2 bases and 9 bases, there was a span of 14 bases. CDR3 length equals 14 residues. The germline CDR1 and CDR2 sequences are KGHSH and LQKENI. CDR3 sequence reads: CASSPGGGSTEQFF. The CDR3 DNA reads as TGTGCCAGCTCACCAGGTGGAGGGTCCACTGAGCAGTTCTTC.

This clonotype was counted many times. The genes are TRBV20-1 and TRBJ2-2; no reliable D call. The ends were cut back, 7 bases at V and 3 bases at J, with 12 bases in the middle. CDR1 and CDR2 from the germline V gene are DFQATT and SNEGSKA (reference sequence). The CDR3 extends over 13 amino acids. The CDR3 bases are TGCAGTGGAAGGCGGCAGGACACCGGGGAGCTGTTTTTT. It specifies CSGRRQDTGELFF.

This clonotype came up a few times. The V call is TRBV25-1, the J call TRBJ2-1; 12 bases align to TRBD2. Unmatched junction bases numbered 5, after V lost 7 bases and J lost 7 bases. Germline CDR1 and CDR2: MGHDK and SYGVNS. The CDR3 consists of 14 residues. The CDR3 nucleotides are TGTGCCAGCATGGGACTAGCGGGTTGGAATGAGCAGTTCTTC. This codes for CASMGLAGWNEQFF.

The V gene is TRBV3-1, the J gene TRBJ2-1; the match to TRBD2 covers 10 bases. There are 15 residues in the CDR3. V lost 4 bases and J lost 6; bases outside the gene matches: 6. Germline values: CDR1 LGHDT, CDR2 YNNKEL (reference sequence). Written as DNA, the CDR3 is TGTGCCAGCAGCCCGCTAGCGGGAGTAAGCAATGAGCAGTTCTTC. Translating gives CASSPLAGVSNEQFF.

This clonotype came up a few times. This rearrangement joins TRBV19 to TRBJ2-7, with D possibly being TRBD1 (6 bases). Germline V CDR1 and CDR2: LNHDA, SQIVND (reference sequence). The CDR3 contains 14 residues. V dropped 4 bases and J dropped 3 bases, with 13 bases sitting between them. CDR3 coding DNA: TGTGCCAGTAGTACCGTCGACAGGTACTACGAGCAGTACTTC. It translates to CASSTVDRYYEQYF.

This clonotype was seen many times. J is TRBJ2-7 and V is TRBV20-1; TRBD1 matches 12 bases. V dropped 6 bases and J dropped 4; count of bases not matched to a gene: 13. This CDR3 contains 16 residues. Germline V gives CDR1 DFQATT, CDR2 SNEGSKA (reference sequence). The CDR3 nucleotides are TGCAGTGCAAAAGCCGGGACAGGGGGCAGGTGGTACGAGCAGTACTTC. As protein: CSAKAGTGGRWYEQYF.

This clonotype was seen a few times. The chain recombines TRBV2 with TRBJ2-7; a possible D gene is TRBD2 (6 bases). V lost 6 bases and J lost 4, with 19 bases in between. The CDR3 is made up of 15 amino acids. Germline-derived CDR1 and CDR2 are SNHLY and FYNNEI. CDR3 region: CASRSSLSGGYEQYF. In DNA form, the CDR3 reads TGTGCCAGCAGGTCCTCTCTTTCCGGGGGTTACGAGCAGTACTTC.